The present T cell receptor (beta chain) was sequenced within a study of Ad26.COV2.S vaccination and SARS-CoV-2 variants. Study background: Intramuscularly, Ad26.COV2.S was given either once or twice, 56 days apart.

Study-wide results and limits: Measurements of TCR breadth and depth may have given underestimates of the total T cell responses. Spike-specific TCR breadth ran higher among vaccine recipients than placebo recipients. For non-spike TCRs, breadth in vaccine recipients resembled that in placebo recipients.

The table came from immunoSEQ multiplex PCR; TCRdb's copy has only in-frame clones and leaves some out. The profile covers roughly 300,000 clones, with roughly 90% appearing a single time and 6.4% taken by the ten largest. On this clone: Its antigen is not identified.

Noted treatment: around 19 received Ad26.COV2.S at low or high dose, single or two shots; about five received placebo; per-sample allocation not given. Sampling was done on day 63 after the first vaccine or placebo injection. The receptor's source is a person aged 18-65 years who received the Ad26.COV2.S COVID-19 vaccine or a placebo. The sequences come from peripheral blood, collected in a trial of Ad26.COV2.S vaccine versus placebo.

In DNA form, the CDR3 reads TGTGCCAGTAGTCGGACGCCGCCGAGTGAAAAACTGTTTTTT. Its protein is CASSRTPPSEKLFF. V gene TRBV19 combines with J gene TRBJ1-4; D gene unclear. Germline loops: CDR1 LNHDA, CDR2 SQIVND (reference sequence). Trimming pared 5 bases from V and 7 bases from J, leaving 14 bases between. This CDR3 comprises 14 residues.